This T cell receptor (beta chain) was identified in a study of brain T cells in children with intractable seizures. V dropped 7 bases and J dropped 5; count of bases not matched to a gene: 5. Germline V gene data show CDR1 as SGDLS and CDR2 as YYNGEE. The CDR3 sequence is 13 residues long. This table comes from immunoSEQ multiplex PCR, and its TCRdb copy is limited to in-frame clones, with some not included. The sample lists about 340,000 clones, 93% occurring once. A word on this clone: Its antigen is as yet unknown.

Study-level findings and limits: Pre- and post-surgery blood differed in depth, so pre-surgery absences may be undersampling. Only CDR3 sequence similarity suggested viral specificity, without known HCMV serostatus.

Indicated time point: blood from clinic visit 5 months post-surgery; TSC patient then seizure free. Sequencing was limited to surgery cases with top T cell transcript signatures in brain tissue. Before surgery, patients took at least one anti-epileptic drug. The genes are TRBV9 and TRBJ2-2, with 7 positions matching TRBD2. The sequenced sample was peripheral blood, obtained roughly 5 months after surgery. The source of this sequence is a boy in the first two years of life with tuberous sclerosis and intractable seizures. In DNA form, the CDR3 reads TGTGCCAGCGGGAGGGACGGGACCGGGGAGCTGTTTTTT. Translating it yields CASGRDGTGELFF.